The 11 T cell receptor beta chains below all came from one sample that was sequenced in a study of identifying expanded T cells in peripheral blood. Sequencing was performed with immunoSEQ multiplex PCR; in TCRdb, only in-frame clones are kept and a portion is missing. The sample shows 90,000 or so clones, 88% of them seen only once. The sample consisted of blood. The receptors here all came from a person aged 18 to 75 in good health.

Only one count was recorded for this clone. The rearrangement uses TRBV2 and TRBJ1-2, with D maybe TRBD1 (6 bases). Germline V gene data show CDR1 as SNHLY and CDR2 as FYNNEI. Trimming pared 3 bases from V and 13 bases from J, leaving 12 bases between. CDR3 size: 11 residues. Here the CDR3 reads CASSEGAVITF. Here the CDR3 DNA reads TGTGCCAGCAGTGAGGGGGCGGTGATCACCTTC.

The CDR3 is CASSLEARSEPQHF. The CDR3 DNA sequence: TGCGCCAGCAGCTTGGAGGCCAGGAGCGAGCCCCAGCATTTT. The chain carries TRBV5-1 and TRBJ1-5; D ambiguous. Germline lookup yields CDR1 SGHRS and CDR2 YFSETQ. The CDR3 totals 14 residues. Trimming stripped 0 bases from V and 8 bases from J, with 12 bases between.

The rearrangement uses TRBV19 and TRBJ1-5, with D hard to call. Germline-derived CDR1 and CDR2 are LNHDA and SQIVND (reference sequence). Trimming pared 3 bases from V and 7 bases from J, leaving 10 bases between. This CDR3 has 13 amino acids. CDR3 sequence: CASSIGVKQPQHF. The CDR3 DNA reads TGTGCCAGTAGTATCGGGGTGAAACAGCCCCAGCATTTT.

This chain joins TRBV18 and TRBJ2-1; 13 bases match TRBD2. CDR1 is KGHSH, CDR2 LQKENI, per germline. The J segment lost 5 bases and the V segment lost 6 bases, leaving 1 base of the junction unmatched. The length of the CDR3 is 14 residues. The CDR3 coding sequence is TGTGCCAGCTCTACTAGCGGGGGGGACAATGAGCAGTTCTTC. It specifies CASSTSGGDNEQFF.

This clone was detected once. This chain joins TRBV4-2 and TRBJ1-1, with 10 bases fitting TRBD1. From germline, CDR1 is LGHNA and CDR2 YNFKEQ. After removal of 1 base from V and 7 bases from J, the junction contained 3 bases not matched to a gene. The CDR3 totals 14 residues. The CDR3 spells CASSQGGTGDEAFF. CDR3 sequence (DNA): TGTGCCAGCAGCCAAGGGGGGACAGGGGATGAAGCTTTCTTT.

In this sample, this clone turned up a few times. The rearrangement joins TRBV7-6 to TRBJ2-5; D tentatively fits TRBD1 or TRBD2 (6 bases each). The CDR3 sequence is 15 residues long. Per the germline V gene, CDR1 is SGHVS and CDR2 is FNYEAQ. V was cut by 0 bases and J by 5 bases, with 13 bases left in between. CDR3 sequence reads: CASSLAWGAGETQYF. The CDR3 DNA sequence: TGTGCCAGCAGCTTAGCGTGGGGGGCCGGGGAGACCCAGTACTTC.

The CDR3 sequence: CASSYSWTVNYTF. As DNA, the CDR3 is TGTGCCAGCAGTTACTCGTGGACAGTAAACTACACCTTC. The chain combines TRBV6-5 with TRBJ1-2; D is possibly TRBD1 (6 bases). CDR3 length: 13 residues. Germline CDR1 MNHEY, CDR2 SVGAGI. V was pared by 0 bases and J by 10 bases, with 12 bases between.

This chain joins TRBV7-2 and TRBJ1-6; D is uncertain. CDR3 size: 15 residues. Per germline, CDR1 SGHTA and CDR2 FQGNSA. V was trimmed by 4 bases and J by 9 bases, leaving 16 bases between them. CDR3 protein: CASSSEGWRASPLHF. In DNA form, the CDR3 reads TGTGCCAGCAGCTCAGAGGGCTGGAGGGCTTCACCCCTCCACTTT. Looking up the rest from reference TRBV7-2 and TRBJ1-6 gives the full variable domain: GAGVSQSPSNKVTEKGKDVELRCDPISGHTALYWYRQSLGQGLEFLIYFQGNSAPDKSGLPSDRFSAERTGGSVSTLTIQRTQQEDSAVYLCASSSEGWRASPLHFGNGTRLTVT.

This chain joins TRBV5-1 and TRBJ2-7; TRBD1 agrees at 9 bases. CDR1 is SGHRS and CDR2 is YFSETQ in the germline V gene. V trimming: 2 bases; J trimming: 3 bases; junction bases outside the gene matches: 3. This CDR3 is built from 14 residues. CDR3 bases: TGCGCCAGCAGCTTACAGGGACAGGGCTACGAGCAGTACTTC. Its protein is CASSLQGQGYEQYF.

V gene TRBV10-1 combines with J gene TRBJ1-4; a weak D match, TRBD1 (6 bases). The germline V and J ends were trimmed by 1 base and 8 bases, with 14 bases remaining between them. The CDR3 is made up of 15 amino acids. The germline gives CDR1 WNHNN, CDR2 SYGVQD (reference sequence). CDR3 residues: CASSELYRVGEKLFF. DNA of the CDR3: TGCGCCAGCAGTGAGTTATACAGGGTGGGGGAAAAACTGTTTTTT.

The rearrangement uses TRBV5-1 and TRBJ2-5; TRBD1 might be the D (7 bases). Trimming left V 6 bases short and J 4 bases short, with 16 bases between. The CDR3 is made up of 14 amino acids. Per germline, CDR1 SGHRS and CDR2 YFSETQ. The CDR3 reads CASNFRGERETQYF. The CDR3 coding sequence is TGCGCCAGCAACTTCAGGGGGGAAAGAGAGACCCAGTACTTC.